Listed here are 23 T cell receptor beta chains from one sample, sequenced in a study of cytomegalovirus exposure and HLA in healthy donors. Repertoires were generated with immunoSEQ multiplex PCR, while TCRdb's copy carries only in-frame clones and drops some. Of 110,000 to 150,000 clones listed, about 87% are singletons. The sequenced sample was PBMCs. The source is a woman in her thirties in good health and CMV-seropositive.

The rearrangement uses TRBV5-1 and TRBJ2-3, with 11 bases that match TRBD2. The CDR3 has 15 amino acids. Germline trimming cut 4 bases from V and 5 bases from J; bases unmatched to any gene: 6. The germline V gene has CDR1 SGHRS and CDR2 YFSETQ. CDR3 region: CASSPLAGAGDTQYF. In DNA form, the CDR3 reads TGCGCCAGCAGCCCACTAGCGGGAGCGGGAGATACGCAGTATTTT.

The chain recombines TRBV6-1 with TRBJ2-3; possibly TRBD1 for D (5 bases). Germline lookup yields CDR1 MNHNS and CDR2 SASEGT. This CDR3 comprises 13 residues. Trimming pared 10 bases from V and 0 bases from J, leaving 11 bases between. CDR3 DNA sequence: TGTGCCACCGAGGACATTAGCACAGATACGCAGTATTTT. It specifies CATEDISTDTQYF.

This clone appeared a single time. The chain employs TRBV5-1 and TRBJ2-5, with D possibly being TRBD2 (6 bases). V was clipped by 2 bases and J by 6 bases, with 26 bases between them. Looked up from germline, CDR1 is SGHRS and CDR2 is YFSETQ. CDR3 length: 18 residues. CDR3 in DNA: TGCGCCAGCAGCTTCACATCCGTTCGTTCGGGGGATAGGAAGACCCAGTACTTC. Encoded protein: CASSFTSVRSGDRKTQYF. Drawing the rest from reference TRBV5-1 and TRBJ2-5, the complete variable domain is KAGVTQTPRYLIKTRGQQVTLSCSPISGHRSVSWYQQTPGQGLQFLFEYFSETQRNKGNFPGRFSGRQFSNSRSEMNVSTLELGDSALYLCASSFTSVRSGDRKTQYFGPGTRLLVL.

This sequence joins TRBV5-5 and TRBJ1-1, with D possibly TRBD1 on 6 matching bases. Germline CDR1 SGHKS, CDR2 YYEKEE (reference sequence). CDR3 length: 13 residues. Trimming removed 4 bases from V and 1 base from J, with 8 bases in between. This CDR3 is CASSLTGNTEAFF. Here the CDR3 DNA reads TGTGCCAGCAGCCTGACAGGGAACACTGAAGCTTTCTTT.

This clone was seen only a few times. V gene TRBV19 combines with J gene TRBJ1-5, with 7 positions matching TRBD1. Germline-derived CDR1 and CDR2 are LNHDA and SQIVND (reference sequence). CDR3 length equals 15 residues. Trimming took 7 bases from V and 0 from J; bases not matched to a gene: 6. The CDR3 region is CASKVQGDSNQPQHF. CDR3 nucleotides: TGTGCCAGTAAGGTCCAGGGGGATAGCAATCAGCCCCAGCATTTT.

The DNA of the CDR3 is TGCAGCGTTGGGGGGGCCTACGAGCAGTACTTC. Protein sequence: CSVGGAYEQYF. The J gene is TRBJ2-7, the V gene TRBV29-1; D might be TRBD2 (6 bases). The CDR3 length is 11 residues. Trimming shortened V by 4 bases and J by 2 bases, and 6 bases separated the two germline ends. The germline CDR1 and CDR2 sequences are SQVTM and ANQGSEA.

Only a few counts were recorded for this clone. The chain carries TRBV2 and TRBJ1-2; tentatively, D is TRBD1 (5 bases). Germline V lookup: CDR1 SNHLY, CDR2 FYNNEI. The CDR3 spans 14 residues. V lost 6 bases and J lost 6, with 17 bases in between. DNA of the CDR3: TGTGCCAGCAGAGCCACCAGGGAAGTGGATGGCTACACCTTC. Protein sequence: CASRATREVDGYTF.

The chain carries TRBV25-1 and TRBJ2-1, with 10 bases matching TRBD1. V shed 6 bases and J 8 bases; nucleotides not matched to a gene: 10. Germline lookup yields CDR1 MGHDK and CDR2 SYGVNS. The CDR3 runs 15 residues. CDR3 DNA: TGTGCCAGCAGCTTGGGACAGGGGCGTTCCCATGAGCAGTTCTTC. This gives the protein CASSLGQGRSHEQFF.

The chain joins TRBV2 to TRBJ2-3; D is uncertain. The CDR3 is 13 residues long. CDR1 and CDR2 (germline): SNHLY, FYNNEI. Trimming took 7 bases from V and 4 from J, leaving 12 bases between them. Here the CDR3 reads CASIDSGADTQYF. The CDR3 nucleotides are TGTGCCAGCATCGACTCTGGTGCAGATACGCAGTATTTT.

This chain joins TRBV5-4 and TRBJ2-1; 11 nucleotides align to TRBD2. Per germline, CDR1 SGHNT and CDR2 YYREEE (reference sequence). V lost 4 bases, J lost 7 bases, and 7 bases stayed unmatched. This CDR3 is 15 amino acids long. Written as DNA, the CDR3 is TGTGCCAGCAGCGTCGGGACTAGCGGTATTAATGAGCAGTTCTTC. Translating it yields CASSVGTSGINEQFF.

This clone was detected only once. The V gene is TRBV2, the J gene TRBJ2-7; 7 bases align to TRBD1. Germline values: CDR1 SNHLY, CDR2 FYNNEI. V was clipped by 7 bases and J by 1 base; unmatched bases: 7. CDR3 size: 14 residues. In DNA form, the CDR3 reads TGTGCCAGCATTCCGGGACAGATATCCTACGAGCAGTACTTC. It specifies CASIPGQISYEQYF.

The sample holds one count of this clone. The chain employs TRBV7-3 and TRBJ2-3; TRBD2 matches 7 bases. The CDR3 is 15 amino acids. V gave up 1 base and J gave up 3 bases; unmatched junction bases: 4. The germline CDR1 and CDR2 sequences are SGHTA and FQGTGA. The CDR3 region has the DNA TGTGCCAGCAGCTTAAAGGGACTAAAGACAGATACGCAGTATTTT. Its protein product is CASSLKGLKTDTQYF.

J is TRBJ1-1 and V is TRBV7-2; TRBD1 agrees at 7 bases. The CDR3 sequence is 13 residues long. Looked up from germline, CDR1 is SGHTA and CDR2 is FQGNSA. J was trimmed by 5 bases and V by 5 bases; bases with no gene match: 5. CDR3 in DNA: TGTGCCAGCAGCGCCCAGACAGGGACTGAAGCTTTCTTT. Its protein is CASSAQTGTEAFF.

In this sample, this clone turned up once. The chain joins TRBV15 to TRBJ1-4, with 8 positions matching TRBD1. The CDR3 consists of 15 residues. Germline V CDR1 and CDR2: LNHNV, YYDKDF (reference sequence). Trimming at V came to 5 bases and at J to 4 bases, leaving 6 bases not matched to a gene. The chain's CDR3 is CATSPRTGNNEKLFF. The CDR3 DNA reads TGTGCCACCAGCCCTCGGACAGGGAATAATGAAAAACTGTTTTTT.

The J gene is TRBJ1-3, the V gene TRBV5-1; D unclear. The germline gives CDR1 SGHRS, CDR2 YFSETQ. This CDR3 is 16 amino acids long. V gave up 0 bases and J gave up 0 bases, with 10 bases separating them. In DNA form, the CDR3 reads TGCGCCAGCAGCTTGGGAGGGCCAAACTCTGGAAACACCATATATTTT. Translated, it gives CASSLGGPNSGNTIYF.

This CDR3 reads CASSEQWEQYF. The DNA for the CDR3 is TGTGCCAGCAGTGAACAGTGGGAGCAGTACTTC. The J gene is TRBJ2-7, the V gene TRBV6-1; D uncertain. V was clipped by 2 bases and J by 7 bases, with 6 bases between them. The CDR3 runs to 11 residues. The germline V gene has CDR1 MNHNS and CDR2 SASEGT.

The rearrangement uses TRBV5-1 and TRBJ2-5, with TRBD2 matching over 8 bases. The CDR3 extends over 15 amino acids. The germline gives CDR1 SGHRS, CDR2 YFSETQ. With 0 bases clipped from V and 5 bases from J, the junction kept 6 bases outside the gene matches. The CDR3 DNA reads TGCGCCAGCAGCTTGGGGGTGACTAGCGATGAGACCCAGTACTTC. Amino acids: CASSLGVTSDETQYF.

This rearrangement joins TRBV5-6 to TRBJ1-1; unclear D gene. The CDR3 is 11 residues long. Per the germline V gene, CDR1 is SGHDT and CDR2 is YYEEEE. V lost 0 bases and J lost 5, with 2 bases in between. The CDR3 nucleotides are TGTGCCAGCAGCTTGGCAACTGAAGCTTTCTTT. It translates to CASSLATEAFF. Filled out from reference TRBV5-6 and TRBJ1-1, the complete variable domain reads DAGVTQSPTHLIKTRGQQVTLRCSPKSGHDTVSWYQQALGQGPQFIFQYYEEEERQRGNFPDRFSGHQFPNYSSELNVNALLLGDSALYLCASSLATEAFFGQGTRLTVV.

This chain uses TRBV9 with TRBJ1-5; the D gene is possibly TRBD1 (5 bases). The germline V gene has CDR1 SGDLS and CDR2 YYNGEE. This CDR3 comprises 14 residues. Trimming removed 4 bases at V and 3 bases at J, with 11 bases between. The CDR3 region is CASSLEDTNQPQHF. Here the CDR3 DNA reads TGTGCCAGCAGCTTAGAGGACACCAATCAGCCCCAGCATTTT.

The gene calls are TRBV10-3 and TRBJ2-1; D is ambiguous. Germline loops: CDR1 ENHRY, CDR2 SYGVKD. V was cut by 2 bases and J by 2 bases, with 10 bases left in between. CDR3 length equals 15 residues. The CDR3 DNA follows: TGTGCCATCAGTGAGCTTGGCAGTCCCTACAATGAGCAGTTCTTC. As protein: CAISELGSPYNEQFF.

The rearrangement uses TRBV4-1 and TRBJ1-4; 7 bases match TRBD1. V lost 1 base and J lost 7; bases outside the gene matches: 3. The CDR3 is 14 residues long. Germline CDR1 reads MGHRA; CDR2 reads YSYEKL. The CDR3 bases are TGCGCCAGCAGCCAAGTGTACAGGGGTGAAAAACTGTTTTTT. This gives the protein CASSQVYRGEKLFF.

In DNA, the CDR3 is TGCGCCAGCAGCCAGGCGAGGGGGAAGAGCCCCCTCCACTTT. Its translation: CASSQARGKSPLHF. The J gene is TRBJ1-6, the V gene TRBV4-1; the D gene is possibly TRBD1 (6 bases). Trimming pared 3 bases from V and 13 bases from J, leaving 16 bases between. This CDR3 comprises 14 residues. CDR1 MGHRA and CDR2 YSYEKL come from the germline V gene.

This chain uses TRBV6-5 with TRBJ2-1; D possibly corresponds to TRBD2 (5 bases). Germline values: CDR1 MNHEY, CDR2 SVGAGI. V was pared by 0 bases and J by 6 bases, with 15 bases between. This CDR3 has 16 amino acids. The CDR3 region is CASSYSISLGVNEQFF. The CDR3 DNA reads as TGTGCCAGCAGTTACTCGATTTCGTTGGGAGTCAATGAGCAGTTCTTC.